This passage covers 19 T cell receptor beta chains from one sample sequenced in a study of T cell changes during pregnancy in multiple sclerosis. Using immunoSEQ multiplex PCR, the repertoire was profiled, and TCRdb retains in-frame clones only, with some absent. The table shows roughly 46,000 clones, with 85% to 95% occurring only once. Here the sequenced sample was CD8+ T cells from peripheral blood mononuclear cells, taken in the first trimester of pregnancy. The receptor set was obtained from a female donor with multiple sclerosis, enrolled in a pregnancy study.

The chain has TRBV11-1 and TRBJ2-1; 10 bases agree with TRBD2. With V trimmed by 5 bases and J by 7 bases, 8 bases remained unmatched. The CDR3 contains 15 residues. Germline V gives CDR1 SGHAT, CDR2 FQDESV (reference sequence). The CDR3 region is CASSTLAGALNEQFF. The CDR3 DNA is TGTGCCAGCAGCACGCTAGCGGGGGCATTAAATGAGCAGTTCTTC.

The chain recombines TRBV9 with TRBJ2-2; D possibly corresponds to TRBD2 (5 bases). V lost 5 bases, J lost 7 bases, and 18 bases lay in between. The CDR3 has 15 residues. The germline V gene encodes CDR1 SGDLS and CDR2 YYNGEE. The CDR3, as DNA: TGTGCCAGCAGTCTCGAGCCCTCAGGAGGCGGGGAGCTGTTTTTT. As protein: CASSLEPSGGGELFF.

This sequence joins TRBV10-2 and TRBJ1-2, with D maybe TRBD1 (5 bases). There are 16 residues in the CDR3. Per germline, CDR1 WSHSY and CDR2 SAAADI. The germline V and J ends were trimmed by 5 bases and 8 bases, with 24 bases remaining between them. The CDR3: CASSSPGLSWMGGYTF. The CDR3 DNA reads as TGCGCCAGCAGTTCTCCGGGACTCTCGTGGATGGGGGGCTACACCTTC.

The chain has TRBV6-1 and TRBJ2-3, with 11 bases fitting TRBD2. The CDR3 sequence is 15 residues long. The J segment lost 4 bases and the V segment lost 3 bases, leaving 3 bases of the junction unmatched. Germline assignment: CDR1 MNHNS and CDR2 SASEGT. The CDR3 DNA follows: TGTGCCAGCAGTGATTTAGCGGGGGGGCCAGATACGCAGTATTTT. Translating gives CASSDLAGGPDTQYF.

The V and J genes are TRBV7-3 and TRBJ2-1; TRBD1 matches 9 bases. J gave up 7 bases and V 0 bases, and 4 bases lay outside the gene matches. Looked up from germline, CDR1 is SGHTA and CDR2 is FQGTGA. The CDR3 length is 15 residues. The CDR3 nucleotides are TGTGCCAGCAGCTTAACTGGGACAGGGAAAAATGAGCAGTTCTTC. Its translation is CASSLTGTGKNEQFF.

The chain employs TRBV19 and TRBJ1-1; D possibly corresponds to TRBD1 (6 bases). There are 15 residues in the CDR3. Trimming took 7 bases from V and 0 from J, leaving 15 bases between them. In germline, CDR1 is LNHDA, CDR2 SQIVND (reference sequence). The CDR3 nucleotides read TGTGCCAGTATAGCTGAAGAGGGGGTGAACACTGAAGCTTTCTTT. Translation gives CASIAEEGVNTEAFF.

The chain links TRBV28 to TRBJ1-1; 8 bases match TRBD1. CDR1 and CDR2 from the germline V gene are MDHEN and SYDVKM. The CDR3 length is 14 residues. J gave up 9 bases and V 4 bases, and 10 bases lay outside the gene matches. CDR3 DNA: TGTGCCAGCAGTTGGGAGGTAGGACAGGGTAAAGCTTTCTTT. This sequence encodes CASSWEVGQGKAFF.

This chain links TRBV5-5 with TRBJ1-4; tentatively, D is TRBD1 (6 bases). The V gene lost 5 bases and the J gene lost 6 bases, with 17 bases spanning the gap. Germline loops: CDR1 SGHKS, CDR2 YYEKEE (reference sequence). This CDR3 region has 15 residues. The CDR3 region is CASRGAGGEDEKLFF. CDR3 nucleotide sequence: TGTGCCAGCAGGGGGGCCGGAGGAGAAGATGAAAAACTGTTTTTT.

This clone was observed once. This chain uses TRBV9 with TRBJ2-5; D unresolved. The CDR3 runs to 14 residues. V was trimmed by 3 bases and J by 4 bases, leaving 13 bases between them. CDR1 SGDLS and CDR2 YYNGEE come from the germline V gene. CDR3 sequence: CASSAARSGETQYF. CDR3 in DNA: TGTGCCAGCAGCGCCGCCCGTTCGGGAGAGACCCAGTACTTC.

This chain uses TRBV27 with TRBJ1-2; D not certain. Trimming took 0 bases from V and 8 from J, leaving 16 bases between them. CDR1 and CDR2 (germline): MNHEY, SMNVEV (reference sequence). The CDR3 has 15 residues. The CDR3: CASSLSSMRVYGYTF. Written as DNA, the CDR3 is TGTGCCAGCAGTTTATCTAGTATGAGGGTTTACGGCTACACCTTC.

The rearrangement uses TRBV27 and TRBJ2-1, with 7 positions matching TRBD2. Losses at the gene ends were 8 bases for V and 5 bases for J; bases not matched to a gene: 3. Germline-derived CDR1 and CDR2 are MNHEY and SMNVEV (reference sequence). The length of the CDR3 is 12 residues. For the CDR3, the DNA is TGTGCCAGCGGGGGGGGACACAATGAGCAGTTCTTC. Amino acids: CASGGGHNEQFF.

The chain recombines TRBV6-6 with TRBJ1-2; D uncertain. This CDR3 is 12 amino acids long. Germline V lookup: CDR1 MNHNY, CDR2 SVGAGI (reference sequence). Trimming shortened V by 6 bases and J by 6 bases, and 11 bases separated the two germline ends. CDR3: CASSLTTNGYTF. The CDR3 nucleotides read TGTGCCAGCAGCCTCACGACAAATGGCTACACCTTC.

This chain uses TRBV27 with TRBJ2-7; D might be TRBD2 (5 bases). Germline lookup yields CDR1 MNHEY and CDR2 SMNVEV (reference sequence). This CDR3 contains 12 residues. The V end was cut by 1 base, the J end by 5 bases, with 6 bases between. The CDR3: CASSLFGNEQYF. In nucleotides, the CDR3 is TGTGCCAGCAGTTTATTCGGGAACGAGCAGTACTTC.

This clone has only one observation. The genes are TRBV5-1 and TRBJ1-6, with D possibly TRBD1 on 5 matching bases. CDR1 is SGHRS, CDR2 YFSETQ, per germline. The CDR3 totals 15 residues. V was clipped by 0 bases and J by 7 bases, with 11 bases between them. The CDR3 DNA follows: TGCGCCAGCAGCTTGGGGGGCCTCGGAAATTCACCCCTCCACTTT. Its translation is CASSLGGLGNSPLHF.

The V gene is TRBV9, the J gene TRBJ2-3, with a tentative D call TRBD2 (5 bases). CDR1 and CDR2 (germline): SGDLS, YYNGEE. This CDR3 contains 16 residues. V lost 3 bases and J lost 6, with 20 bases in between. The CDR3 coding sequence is TGTGCCAGCAGCGCACAAGCGGAGCTGATCAGGGATACGCAGTATTTT. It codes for CASSAQAELIRDTQYF.

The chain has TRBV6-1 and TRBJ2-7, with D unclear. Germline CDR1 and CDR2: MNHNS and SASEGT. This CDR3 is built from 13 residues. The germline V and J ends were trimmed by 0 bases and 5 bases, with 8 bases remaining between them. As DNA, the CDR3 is TGTGCCAGCAGTGAAGCGGCCCTCAACGAGCAGTACTTC. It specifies CASSEAALNEQYF.

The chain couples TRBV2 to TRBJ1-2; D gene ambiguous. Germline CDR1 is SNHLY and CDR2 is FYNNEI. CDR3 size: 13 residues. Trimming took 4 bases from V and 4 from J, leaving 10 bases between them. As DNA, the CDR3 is TGTGCCAGCAGTGGGGAGGGTGTCTATGGCTACACCTTC. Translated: CASSGEGVYGYTF. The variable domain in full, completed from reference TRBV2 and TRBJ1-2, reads EPEVTQTPSHQVTQMGQEVILRCVPISNHLYFYWYRQILGQKVEFLVSFYNNEISEKSEIFDDQFSVERPDGSNFTLKIRSTKLEDSAMYFCASSGEGVYGYTFGSGTRLTVV.

The CDR3 coding sequence is TGCGCCAGCAGCCAAGACCCCCCGACAGGGATCGGCTACACCTTC. This sequence encodes CASSQDPPTGIGYTF. The V and J genes are TRBV4-1 and TRBJ1-2; TRBD1 matches 7 bases. This CDR3 has 15 residues. J was trimmed by 8 bases and V by 0 bases; bases with no gene match: 9. The germline gives CDR1 MGHRA, CDR2 YSYEKL.

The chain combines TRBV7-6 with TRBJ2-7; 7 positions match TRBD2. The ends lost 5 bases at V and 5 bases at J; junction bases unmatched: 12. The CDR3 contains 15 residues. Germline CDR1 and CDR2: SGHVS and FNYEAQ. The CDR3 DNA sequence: TGTGCCAGCAGCCCAGGGCCGGGGGGAGGAAACGAGCAGTACTTC. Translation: CASSPGPGGGNEQYF.